This TCR beta chain was documented in a study of regulatory T cells in long-lasting Graves disease. In building TCR beta libraries, iRepertoire HTBI primers were used together with Arm-PCR of CDR3 regions. TCRdb redid the calling of the multiplex PCR reads with MiXCR, one entry per CDR3 protein. The sample includes fewer than 450,000 distinct CDR3 sequences, approximately 16% of them seen just once. This clonotype was seen repeatedly, ten times or more. Described time point: newly diagnosed GD, antithyroid drugs for less than 3 months. PBMC RNA was the source of the TCR library. One endocrinology department in Xi'an, China, was where patients came from. Roughly 9.2 milliliters of peripheral blood were drawn into EDTA tubes. The CDR3 loop spans 13 amino acids. Trimming removed 4 bases at V and 3 bases at J, with 8 bases between. Looked up from germline, CDR1 is SGDLS and CDR2 is YYNGEE. These data also featured in a second study, about T cells in Graves' hyperthyroidism and ophthalmopathy. That source adds: Graves' hyperthyroidism without ophthalmopathy progression within 18 months was termed stable. Diagnostic assessment was based on clinical symptoms, serum thyroxine and TRAb, thyroid ultrasound and orbital computed tomography.

The rearrangement links TRBV9 to TRBJ2-1, with D perhaps matching TRBD2 (5 bases). This specimen consisted of peripheral blood mononuclear cells (PBMCs), obtained at new diagnosis, from a patient treated with antithyroid drugs. The receptor's source is a middle-aged woman with Graves disease. The CDR3 DNA sequence: TGTGCCAGCAGCACCGACTACTACAATGAGCAGTTCTTC. Residues: CASSTDYYNEQFF.